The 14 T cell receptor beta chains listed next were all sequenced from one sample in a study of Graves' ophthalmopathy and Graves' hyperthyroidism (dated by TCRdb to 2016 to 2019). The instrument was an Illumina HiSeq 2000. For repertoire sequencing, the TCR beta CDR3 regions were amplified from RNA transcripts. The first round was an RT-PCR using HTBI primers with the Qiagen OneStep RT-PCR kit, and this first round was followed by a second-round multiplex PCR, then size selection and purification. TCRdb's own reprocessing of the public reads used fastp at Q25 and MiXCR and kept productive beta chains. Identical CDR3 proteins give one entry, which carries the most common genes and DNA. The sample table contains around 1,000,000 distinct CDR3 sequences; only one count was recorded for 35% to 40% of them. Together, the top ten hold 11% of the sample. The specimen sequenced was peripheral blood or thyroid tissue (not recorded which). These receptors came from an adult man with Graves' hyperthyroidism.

The CDR3 loop reads CASSLDPGAGAFF. The DNA for the CDR3 is TGTGCCAGCAGCTTAGACCCTGGGGCAGGAGCTTTCTTT. The V call is TRBV7-2, the J call TRBJ1-1, with a weak D call TRBD1 (5 bases). The V and J ends lost 1 base and 10 bases respectively, with 13 bases between them. The length of the CDR3 is 13 residues. Germline-derived CDR1 and CDR2 are SGHTA and FQGNSA.

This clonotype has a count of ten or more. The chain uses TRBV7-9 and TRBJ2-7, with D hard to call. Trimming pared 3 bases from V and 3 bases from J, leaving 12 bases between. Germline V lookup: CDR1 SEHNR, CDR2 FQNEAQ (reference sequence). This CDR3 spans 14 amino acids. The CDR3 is CASSLSSVGYEQYF. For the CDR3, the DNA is TGTGCCAGCAGCTTGTCATCCGTCGGCTACGAGCAGTACTTC.

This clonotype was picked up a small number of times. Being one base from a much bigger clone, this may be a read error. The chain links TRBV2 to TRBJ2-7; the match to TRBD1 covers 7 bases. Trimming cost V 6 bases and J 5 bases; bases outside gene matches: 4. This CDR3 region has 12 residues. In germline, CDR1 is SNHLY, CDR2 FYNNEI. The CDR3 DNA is TGTGCCAGCAGGACAGGGTCGGACGAGCAGTACTTC. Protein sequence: CASRTGSDEQYF.

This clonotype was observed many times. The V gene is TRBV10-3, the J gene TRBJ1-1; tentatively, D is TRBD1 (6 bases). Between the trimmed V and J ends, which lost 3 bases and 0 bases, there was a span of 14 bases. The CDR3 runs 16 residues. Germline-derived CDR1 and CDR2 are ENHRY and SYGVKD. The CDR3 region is CAISENPTGMNTEAFF. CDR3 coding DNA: TGTGCCATCAGTGAAAATCCTACAGGGATGAACACTGAAGCTTTCTTT.

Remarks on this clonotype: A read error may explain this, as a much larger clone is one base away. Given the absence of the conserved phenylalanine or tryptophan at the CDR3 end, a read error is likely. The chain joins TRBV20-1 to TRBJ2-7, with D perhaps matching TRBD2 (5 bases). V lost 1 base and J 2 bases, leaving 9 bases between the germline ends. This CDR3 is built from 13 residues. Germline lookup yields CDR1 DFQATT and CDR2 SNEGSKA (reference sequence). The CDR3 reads CSARVRGPYEQYI. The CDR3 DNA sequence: TGCAGTGCTAGAGTTCGGGGTCCCTACGAGCAGTACATC.

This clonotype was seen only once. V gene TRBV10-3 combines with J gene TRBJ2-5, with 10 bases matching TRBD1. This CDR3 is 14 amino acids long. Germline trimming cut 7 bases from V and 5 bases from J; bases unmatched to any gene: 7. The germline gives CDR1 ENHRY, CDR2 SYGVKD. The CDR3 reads CAIKNPGQGETQYF. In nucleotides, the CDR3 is TGTGCCATCAAGAACCCGGGACAGGGGGAGACCCAGTACTTC.

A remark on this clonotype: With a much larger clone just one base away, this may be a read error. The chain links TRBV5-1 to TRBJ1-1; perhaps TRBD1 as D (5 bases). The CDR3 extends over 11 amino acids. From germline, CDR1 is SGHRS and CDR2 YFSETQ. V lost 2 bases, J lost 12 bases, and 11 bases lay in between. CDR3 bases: TGCGCCAGCAGCTTTGACAGACAATCTTTCTTT. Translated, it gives CASSFDRQSFF.

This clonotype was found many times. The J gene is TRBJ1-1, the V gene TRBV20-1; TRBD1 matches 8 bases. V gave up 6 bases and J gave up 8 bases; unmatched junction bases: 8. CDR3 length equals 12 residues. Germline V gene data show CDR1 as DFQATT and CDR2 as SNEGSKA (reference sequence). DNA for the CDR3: TGCAGTGCGACTTGGACAGGGAACGAAGCTTTCTTT. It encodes CSATWTGNEAFF.

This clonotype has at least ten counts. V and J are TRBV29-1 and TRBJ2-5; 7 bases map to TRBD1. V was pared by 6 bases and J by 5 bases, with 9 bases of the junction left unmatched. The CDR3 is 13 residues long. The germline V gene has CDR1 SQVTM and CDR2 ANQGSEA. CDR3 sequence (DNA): TGCAGCGTCCCGAGGACAGGTCCGGAGACCCAGTACTTC. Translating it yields CSVPRTGPETQYF.

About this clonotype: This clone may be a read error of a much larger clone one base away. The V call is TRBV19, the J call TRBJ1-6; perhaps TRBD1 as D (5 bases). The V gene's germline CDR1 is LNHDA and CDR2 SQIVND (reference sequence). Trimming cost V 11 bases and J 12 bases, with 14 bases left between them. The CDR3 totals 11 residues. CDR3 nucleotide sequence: TGTGCCGGTAAGAGTGGGGGACCCCTCCACTTT. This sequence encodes CAGKSGGPLHF.

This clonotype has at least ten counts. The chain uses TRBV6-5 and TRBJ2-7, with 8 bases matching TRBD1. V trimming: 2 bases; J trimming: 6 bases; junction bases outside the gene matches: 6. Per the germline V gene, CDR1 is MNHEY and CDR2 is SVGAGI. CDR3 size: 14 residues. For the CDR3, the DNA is TGTGCCAGCAGTTACGTGGGGACAGGAGGCGAGCAGTACTTC. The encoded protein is CASSYVGTGGEQYF.

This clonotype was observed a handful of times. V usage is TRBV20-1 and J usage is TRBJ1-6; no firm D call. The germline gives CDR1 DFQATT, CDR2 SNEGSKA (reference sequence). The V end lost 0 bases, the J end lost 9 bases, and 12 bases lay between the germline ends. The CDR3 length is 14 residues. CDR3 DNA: TGCAGTGCTAGAGATGTCAGAGGGCGTTCACCCCTCCACTTT. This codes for CSARDVRGRSPLHF.

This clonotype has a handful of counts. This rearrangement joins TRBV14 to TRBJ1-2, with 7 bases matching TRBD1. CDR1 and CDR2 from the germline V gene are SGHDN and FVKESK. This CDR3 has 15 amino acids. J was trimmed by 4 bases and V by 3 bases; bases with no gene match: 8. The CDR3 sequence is CASSHQTRQGYGYTF. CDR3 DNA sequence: TGTGCCAGCAGCCACCAAACCAGACAGGGCTATGGCTACACCTTC. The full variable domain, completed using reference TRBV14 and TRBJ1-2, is EAGVTQFPSHSVIEKGQTVTLRCDPISGHDNLYWYRRVMGKEIKFLLHFVKESKQDESGMPNNRFLAERTGGTYSTLKVQPAELEDSGVYFCASSHQTRQGYGYTFGSGTRLTVV.

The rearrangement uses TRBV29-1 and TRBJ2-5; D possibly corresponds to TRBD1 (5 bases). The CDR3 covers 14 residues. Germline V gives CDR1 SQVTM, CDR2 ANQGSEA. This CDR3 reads CSYWNQGYEETQYF. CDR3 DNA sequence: TGCAGTTACTGGAACCAGGGTTACGAGGAGACCCAGTACTTC. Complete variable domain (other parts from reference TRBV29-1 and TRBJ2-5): SAVISQKPSRDICQRGTSLTIQCQVDSQVTMMFWYRQQPGQSLTLIATANQGSEATYESGFVIDKFPISRPNLTFSTLTVSNMSPEDSSIYLCSYWNQGYEETQYFGPGTRLLVL.